Below are 11 T cell receptor beta chains sequenced from a single sample in a study of patients and donors after allogeneic stem cell transplantation. TCRdb fed the RT-PCR reads into MiXCR, producing one record per CDR3 protein. The table records 200,000 to 250,000 distinct CDR3 sequences, 13% to 15% of them present only once. Sequencing was performed on blood, either unsorted or a sorted T cell fraction (not recorded which). Every receptor here comes from a human donor who was either an allogeneic HSCT recipient or a stem cell or donor lymphocyte infusion donor (not recorded which). It is not recorded whose cells these are; they may come from a transplant donor.

In its sample, this clonotype was seen many times. The chain joins TRBV15 to TRBJ1-6; D is ambiguous. The V gene's germline CDR1 is LNHNV and CDR2 YYDKDF (reference sequence). Trimming removed 2 bases from V and 12 bases from J, with 14 bases in between. This CDR3 contains 14 residues. In DNA form, the CDR3 reads TGTGCCACCAGCAGATTCCTCTTGGAAGAACCCCTCCACTTT. This codes for CATSRFLLEEPLHF.

The chain is built from TRBV18 and TRBJ2-3; D is possibly TRBD2 (6 bases). The germline V gene encodes CDR1 KGHSH and CDR2 LQKENI. The CDR3 has 18 amino acids. Trimming cost V 0 bases and J 2 bases, with 18 bases left between them. As DNA, the CDR3 is TGTGCCAGCTCACCACCGGCCGGCGGGGTTCGAAACACAGATACGCAGTATTTT. This sequence encodes CASSPPAGGVRNTDTQYF.

The chain couples TRBV18 to TRBJ1-4, with a possible D match to TRBD1 (5 bases). CDR1 is KGHSH and CDR2 is LQKENI in the germline V gene. CDR3 length: 14 amino acids. V was shortened by 3 bases and J by 8 bases, with 13 bases between the two germline ends. CDR3 residues: CASSPGARKEKLFF. CDR3 bases: TGTGCCAGCTCACCCGGGGCCCGGAAGGAAAAACTGTTTTTT.

The gene calls are TRBV7-8 and TRBJ1-5, with 7 positions matching TRBD1. CDR3 size: 15 residues. J lost 7 bases, V lost 2 bases, and 8 bases had no gene match. Germline loops: CDR1 SGHVS, CDR2 FQNEAQ. CDR3 amino acids: CASSLLDRAQQPQHF. As DNA, the CDR3 is TGTGCCAGCAGCTTACTAGACAGGGCTCAACAGCCCCAGCATTTT.

The V call is TRBV12-3 or TRBV12-4, the J call TRBJ2-5; 9 positions match TRBD2. This CDR3 region has 16 residues. With 1 base clipped from V and 4 bases from J, the junction kept 7 bases outside the gene matches. This chain's CDR3 is CASSLGRGRALETQYF. In DNA form, the CDR3 reads TGTGCCAGCAGTTTAGGTCGCGGGAGGGCCTTAGAGACCCAGTACTTC.

In this sample, this clonotype turned up many times. The chain recombines TRBV7-3 with TRBJ2-3; D gene ambiguous. The germline CDR1 and CDR2 sequences are SGHTA and FQGTGA. The CDR3 covers 14 residues. The V and J ends lost 2 bases and 0 bases respectively, with 6 bases between them. The CDR3 here is CASSLDGSTDTQYF. CDR3 bases: TGTGCCAGCAGCTTAGATGGTAGCACAGATACGCAGTATTTT. The variable domain in full, with the rest retrieved from reference TRBV7-3 and TRBJ2-3, is GAGVSQTPSNKVTEKGKYVELRCDPISGHTALYWYRQSLGQGPEFLIYFQGTGAADDSGLPNDRFFAVRPEGSVSTLKIQRTERGDSAVYLCASSLDGSTDTQYFGPGTRLTVL.

This clonotype showed up just a few times. The gene calls are TRBV4-2 and TRBJ1-6; no definite D call. Germline-derived CDR1 and CDR2 are LGHNA and YNFKEQ. The CDR3 runs 16 residues. Trimming removed 1 base at V and 6 bases at J, with 13 bases between. CDR3 region: CASSQVGVEGNSPLHF. The CDR3 DNA follows: TGTGCCAGCAGCCAAGTAGGAGTTGAGGGTAATTCACCCCTCCACTTT.

The table lists this clonotype with a few counts. The chain has TRBV20-1 and TRBJ1-5; tentatively, D is TRBD1 (6 bases). In germline, CDR1 is DFQATT, CDR2 SNEGSKA (reference sequence). With 0 bases removed from V and 0 bases from J, the gap between germline ends came to 15 bases. The CDR3 covers 17 residues. CDR3 protein: CSAREANRALSNQPQHF. CDR3 nucleotides: TGCAGTGCTAGAGAAGCAAACAGGGCTCTTAGCAATCAGCCCCAGCATTTT.

The table lists this clonotype with a count of one. The rearrangement joins TRBV19 to TRBJ2-7; TRBD2 agrees at 7 bases. V shed 4 bases and J 1 base; nucleotides not matched to a gene: 4. Germline CDR1 LNHDA, CDR2 SQIVND (reference sequence). The CDR3 length is 14 residues. CDR3 residues: CASSKASGSYEQYF. CDR3 DNA: TGTGCCAGTAGTAAGGCTAGCGGTTCCTACGAGCAGTACTTC.

V is TRBV20-1 and J is TRBJ1-5; TRBD1 matches 8 bases. Trimming cost V 6 bases and J 9 bases; bases outside gene matches: 10. CDR3 size: 13 residues. The germline V gene has CDR1 DFQATT and CDR2 SNEGSKA (reference sequence). CDR3 sequence reads: CSADRQGSGPQHF. CDR3 DNA: TGCAGTGCCGATAGACAGGGGTCGGGGCCCCAGCATTTT.

The DNA for the CDR3 is TGCGCCAGCAGCCGGAACAGGGACAGCTCCTACGAGCAGTACTTC. Translated, it gives CASSRNRDSSYEQYF. The V call is TRBV4-1, the J call TRBJ2-7; 7 bases match TRBD1. Unmatched junction bases numbered 6, after V lost 4 bases and J lost 0 bases. CDR3 length: 15 residues. CDR1 and CDR2 from the germline V gene are MGHRA and YSYEKL.